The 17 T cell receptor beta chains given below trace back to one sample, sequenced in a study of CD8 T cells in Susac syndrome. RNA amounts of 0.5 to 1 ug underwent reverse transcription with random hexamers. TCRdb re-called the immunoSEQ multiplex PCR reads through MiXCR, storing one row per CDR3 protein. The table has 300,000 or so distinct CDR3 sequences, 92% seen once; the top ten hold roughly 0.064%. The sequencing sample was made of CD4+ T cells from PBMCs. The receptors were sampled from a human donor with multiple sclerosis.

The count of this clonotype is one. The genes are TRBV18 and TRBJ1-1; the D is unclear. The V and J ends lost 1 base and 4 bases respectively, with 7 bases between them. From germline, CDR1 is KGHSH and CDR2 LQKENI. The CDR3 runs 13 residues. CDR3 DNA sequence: TGTGCCAGCTCACCACGTGTAACCACTGAAGCTTTCTTT. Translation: CASSPRVTTEAFF.

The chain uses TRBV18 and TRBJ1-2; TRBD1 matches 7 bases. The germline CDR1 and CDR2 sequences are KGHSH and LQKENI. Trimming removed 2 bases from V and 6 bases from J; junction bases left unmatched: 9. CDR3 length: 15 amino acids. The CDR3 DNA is TGTGCCAGCTCACCATCAGGGGGATTAATCCATGGCTACACCTTC. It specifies CASSPSGGLIHGYTF. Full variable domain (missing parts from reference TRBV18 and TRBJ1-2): NAGVMQNPRHLVRRRGQEARLRCSPMKGHSHVYWYRQLPEEGLKFMVYLQKENIIDESGMPKERFSAEFPKEGPSILRIQQVVRGDSAAYFCASSPSGGLIHGYTFGSGTRLTVV.

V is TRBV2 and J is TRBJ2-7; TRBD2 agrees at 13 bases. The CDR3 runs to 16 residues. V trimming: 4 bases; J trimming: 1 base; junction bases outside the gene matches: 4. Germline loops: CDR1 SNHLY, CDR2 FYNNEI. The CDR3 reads CASSGGTSGISYEQYF. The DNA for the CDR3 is TGTGCCAGCAGTGGGGGGACTAGCGGGATTTCCTACGAGCAGTACTTC.

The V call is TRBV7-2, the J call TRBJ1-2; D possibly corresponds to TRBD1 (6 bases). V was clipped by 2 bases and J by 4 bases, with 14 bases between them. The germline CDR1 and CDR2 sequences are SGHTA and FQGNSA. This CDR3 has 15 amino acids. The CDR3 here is CASSLRAGAAYGYTF. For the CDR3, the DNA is TGTGCCAGCAGCTTACGGGCAGGGGCGGCCTATGGCTACACCTTC.

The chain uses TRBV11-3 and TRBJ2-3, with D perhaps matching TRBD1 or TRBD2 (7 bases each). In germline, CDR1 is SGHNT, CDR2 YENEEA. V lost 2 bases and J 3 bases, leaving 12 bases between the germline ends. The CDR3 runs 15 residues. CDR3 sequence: CASSLRQGGTDTQYF. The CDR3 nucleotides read TGTGCCAGCAGCTTAAGGCAGGGGGGGACAGATACGCAGTATTTT.

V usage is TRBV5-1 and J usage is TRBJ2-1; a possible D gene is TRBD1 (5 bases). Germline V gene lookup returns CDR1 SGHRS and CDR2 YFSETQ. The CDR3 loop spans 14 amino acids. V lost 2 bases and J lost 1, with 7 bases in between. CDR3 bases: TGCGCCAGCAGCTTTCCAGGGTCCTACAATGAGCAGTTCTTC. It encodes CASSFPGSYNEQFF.

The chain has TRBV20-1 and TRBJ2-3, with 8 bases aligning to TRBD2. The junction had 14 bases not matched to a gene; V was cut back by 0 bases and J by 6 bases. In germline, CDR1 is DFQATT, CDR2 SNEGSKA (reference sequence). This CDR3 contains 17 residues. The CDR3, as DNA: TGCAGTGCTAGAGACCCCTTTGACGGGGGGGCCGGGGATACGCAGTATTTT. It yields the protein CSARDPFDGGAGDTQYF.

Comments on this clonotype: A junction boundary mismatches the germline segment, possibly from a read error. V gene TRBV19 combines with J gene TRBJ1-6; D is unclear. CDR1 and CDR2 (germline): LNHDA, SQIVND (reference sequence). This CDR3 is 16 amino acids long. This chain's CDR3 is CASSYLRSSYNSPLHF. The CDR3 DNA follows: TGTGCCAGTAGTTACCTCCGGAGCTCCTATAATTCCCCCCTCCACTTT. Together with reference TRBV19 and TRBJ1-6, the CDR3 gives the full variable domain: DGGITQSPKYLFRKEGQNVTLSCEQNLNHDAMYWYRQDPGQGLRLIYYSQIVNDFQKGDIAEGYSVSREKKESFPLTVTSAQKNPTAFYLCASSYLRSSYNSPLHFGNGTRLTVT.

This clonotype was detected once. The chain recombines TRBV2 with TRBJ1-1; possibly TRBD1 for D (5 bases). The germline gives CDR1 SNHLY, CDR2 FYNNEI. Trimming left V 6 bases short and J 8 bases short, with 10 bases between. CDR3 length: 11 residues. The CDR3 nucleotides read TGTGCCAGCAGGGTCCGGGGCGAAGCTTTCTTT. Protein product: CASRVRGEAFF.

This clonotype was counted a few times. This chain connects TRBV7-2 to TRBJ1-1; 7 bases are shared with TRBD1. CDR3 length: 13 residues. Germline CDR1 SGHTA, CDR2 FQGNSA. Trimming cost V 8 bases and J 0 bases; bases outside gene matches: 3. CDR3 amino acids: CASETGLNTEAFF. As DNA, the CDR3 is TGTGCCAGCGAGACAGGGTTGAACACTGAAGCTTTCTTT.

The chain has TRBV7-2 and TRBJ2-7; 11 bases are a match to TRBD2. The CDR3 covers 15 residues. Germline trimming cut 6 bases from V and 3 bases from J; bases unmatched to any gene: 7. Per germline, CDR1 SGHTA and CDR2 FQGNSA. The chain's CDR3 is CASRPSLAGDYEQYF. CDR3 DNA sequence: TGTGCCAGCAGGCCCTCACTAGCGGGGGACTACGAGCAGTACTTC.

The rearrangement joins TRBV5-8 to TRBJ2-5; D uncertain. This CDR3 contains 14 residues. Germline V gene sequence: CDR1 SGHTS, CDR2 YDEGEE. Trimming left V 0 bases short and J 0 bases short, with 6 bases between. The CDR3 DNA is TGTGCCAGCAGCTTGGGGCAGTACCAAGAGACCCAGTACTTC. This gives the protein CASSLGQYQETQYF.

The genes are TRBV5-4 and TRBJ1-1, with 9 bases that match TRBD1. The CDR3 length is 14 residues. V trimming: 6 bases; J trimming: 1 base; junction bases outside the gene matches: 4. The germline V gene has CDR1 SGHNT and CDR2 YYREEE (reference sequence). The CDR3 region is CASKTGGANTEAFF. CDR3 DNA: TGTGCCAGCAAAACAGGGGGCGCGAACACTGAAGCTTTCTTT.

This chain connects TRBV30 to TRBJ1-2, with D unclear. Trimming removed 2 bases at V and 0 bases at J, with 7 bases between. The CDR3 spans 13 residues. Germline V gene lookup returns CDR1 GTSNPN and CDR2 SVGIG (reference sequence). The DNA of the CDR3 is TGTGCCTGGAGTTTCGGACCTAACTATGGCTACACCTTC. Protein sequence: CAWSFGPNYGYTF.

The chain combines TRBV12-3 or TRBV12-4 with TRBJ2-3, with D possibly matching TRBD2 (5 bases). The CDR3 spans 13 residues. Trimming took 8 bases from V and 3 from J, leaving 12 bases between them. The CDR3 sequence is CASRSPGTDTQYF. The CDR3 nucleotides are TGTGCCAGCCGCTCCCCGGGGACAGATACGCAGTATTTT.

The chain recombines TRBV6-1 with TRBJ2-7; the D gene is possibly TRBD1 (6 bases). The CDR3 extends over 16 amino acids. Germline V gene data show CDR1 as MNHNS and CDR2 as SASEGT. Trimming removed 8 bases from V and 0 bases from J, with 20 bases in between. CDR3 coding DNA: TGTGCCAGCGCGAGAGGGGTGAACAGGGTCTCCTACGAGCAGTACTTC. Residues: CASARGVNRVSYEQYF.

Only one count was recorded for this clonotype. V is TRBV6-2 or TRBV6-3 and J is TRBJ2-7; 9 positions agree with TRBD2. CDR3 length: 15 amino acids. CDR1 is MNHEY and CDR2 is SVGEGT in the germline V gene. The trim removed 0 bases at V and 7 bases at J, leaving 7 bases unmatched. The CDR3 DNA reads TGTGCCAGCAGTTACTCGGCGGGGGGGCCGGGTGAGCAGTACTTC. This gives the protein CASSYSAGGPGEQYF.